The 17 T cell receptor beta chains below come from one sample, sequenced in a study of Ad26.COV2.S vaccination and SARS-CoV-2 variants. The sample's treatment: 15 to 20 received Ad26.COV2.S at low or high dose, single or two shots; roughly five received placebo; per-sample allocation not given. After the first vaccine or placebo injection, samples were drawn on day 63. Here immunoSEQ multiplex PCR was the method, and the copy in TCRdb shows in-frame clones only, minus some. The sample records 440,000 or so clones, about nine tenths being singletons. The sample consisted of peripheral blood, taken in a trial of Ad26.COV2.S vaccine versus placebo. These receptors all stem from a person aged 18-60 years who received the Ad26.COV2.S COVID-19 vaccine or a placebo.

The CDR3 DNA is TGTGCCAGCAGCCAAGGAGTATTGAGGGATACGCAGTATTTT. Encoded protein: CASSQGVLRDTQYF. V usage is TRBV5-5 and J usage is TRBJ2-3; the D is unclear. The CDR3 is made up of 14 amino acids. With 4 bases removed from V and 6 bases from J, the gap between germline ends came to 15 bases. Germline CDR1 reads SGHKS; CDR2 reads YYEKEE (reference sequence).

The table lists this clone with a count of one. The chain has TRBV5-6 and TRBJ2-2; 9 bases match TRBD1. Germline assignment: CDR1 SGHDT and CDR2 YYEEEE. J lost 5 bases, V lost 0 bases, and 8 bases had no gene match. The CDR3 covers 17 residues. The CDR3 nucleotides are TGTGCCAGCAGCTTGGGCGTTGGACAGGGGTGGACCGGGGAGCTGTTTTTT. This sequence encodes CASSLGVGQGWTGELFF.

The chain carries TRBV6-1 and TRBJ1-5; weak D call: TRBD1 (6 bases). The V end was cut by 4 bases, the J end by 2 bases, with 6 bases between. The CDR3 is 13 amino acids. The germline V gene has CDR1 MNHNS and CDR2 SASEGT. The CDR3 DNA is TGTGCCAGCAGTGCAGGGGGCAATCAGCCCCAGCATTTT. Its protein is CASSAGGNQPQHF.

The chain employs TRBV2 and TRBJ2-1; D assignment may be TRBD1 or TRBD2 (6 bases each). V dropped 5 bases and J dropped 5 bases, with 16 bases sitting between them. The CDR3 extends over 15 amino acids. CDR1 and CDR2 from the germline V gene are SNHLY and FYNNEI. CDR3 coding DNA: TGTGCCAGCAGTCGGGGGCCGTCCATGGACAATGAGCAGTTCTTC. Its protein is CASSRGPSMDNEQFF.

The genes are TRBV28 and TRBJ2-7, with 10 positions matching TRBD2. J lost 2 bases, V lost 2 bases, and 3 bases had no gene match. Germline V gene data show CDR1 as MDHEN and CDR2 as SYDVKM. The CDR3 covers 15 residues. In DNA, the CDR3 is TGTGCCAGCAGTTTACCGACTAGCGGGCCCTACGAGCAGTACTTC. It yields the protein CASSLPTSGPYEQYF.

This clone was recorded a few times. This sequence joins TRBV15 and TRBJ2-1; 9 bases match TRBD2. Germline V CDR1 and CDR2: LNHNV, YYDKDF (reference sequence). CDR3 size: 18 residues. Trimming at V came to 2 bases and at J to 3 bases, leaving 11 bases not matched to a gene. Here the CDR3 DNA reads TGTGCCACCAGCAGACGCCCCCTCCGAGCGGGAGGCTACAATGAGCAGTTCTTC. It is translated as CATSRRPLRAGGYNEQFF.

Here the CDR3 DNA reads TGTGCCAGCAGCTCACAGGGTGCGGGCTACACCTTC. As protein: CASSSQGAGYTF. This chain joins TRBV6-5 and TRBJ1-2; a weak D match, TRBD1 (6 bases). The CDR3 covers 12 residues. Per the germline V gene, CDR1 is MNHEY and CDR2 is SVGAGI. With 6 bases removed from V and 8 bases from J, the gap between germline ends came to 13 bases.

The V and J genes are TRBV6-2 or TRBV6-3 and TRBJ2-7; no clear D. The germline V and J ends were trimmed by 2 bases and 4 bases, with 6 bases remaining between them. The CDR3 contains 12 residues. CDR1 and CDR2 (germline): MNHEY, SVGEGT. The CDR3 spells CASSYHSYEQYF. CDR3 bases: TGTGCCAGCAGTTACCACTCTTACGAGCAGTACTTC.

V and J are TRBV6-5 and TRBJ1-1, with a tentative D call TRBD1 (5 bases). Per germline, CDR1 MNHEY and CDR2 SVGAGI. V was pared by 2 bases and J by 4 bases, with 14 bases between. This CDR3 spans 15 amino acids. The CDR3 coding sequence is TGTGCCAGCAGTTACGGGTTCCGTGGGGGCACTGAAGCTTTCTTT. Protein product: CASSYGFRGGTEAFF.

The rearrangement links TRBV19 to TRBJ2-4; 11 bases match TRBD2. Germline V lookup: CDR1 LNHDA, CDR2 SQIVND (reference sequence). The length of the CDR3 is 16 residues. V shed 7 bases and J 8 bases; nucleotides not matched to a gene: 13. The CDR3 DNA is TGTGCCAGTATGCCCACGACCACTAGCGGGAGTTACATTCAGTACTTC. Amino acids: CASMPTTTSGSYIQYF. Using reference TRBV19 and TRBJ2-4 for the parts outside the CDR3, the full variable domain is DGGITQSPKYLFRKEGQNVTLSCEQNLNHDAMYWYRQDPGQGLRLIYYSQIVNDFQKGDIAEGYSVSREKKESFPLTVTSAQKNPTAFYLCASMPTTTSGSYIQYFGAGTRLSVL.

CDR3 in DNA: TGTGCCAGCAGTTTAGACAGACTCCAAGAGACCCAGTACTTC. This sequence encodes CASSLDRLQETQYF. The chain recombines TRBV27 with TRBJ2-5, with a possible D match to TRBD1 (5 bases). CDR3 length equals 14 residues. Germline V gives CDR1 MNHEY, CDR2 SMNVEV (reference sequence). V was trimmed by 2 bases and J by 1 base, leaving 8 bases between them.

V and J are TRBV27 and TRBJ1-4; D uncertain. This CDR3 has 18 amino acids. The V and J ends lost 3 bases and 0 bases respectively, with 17 bases between them. In germline, CDR1 is MNHEY, CDR2 SMNVEV (reference sequence). The CDR3 DNA follows: TGTGCCAGCAGTTTGTGGCCCCCCTCCGGCGCAACTAATGAAAAACTGTTTTTT. This gives the protein CASSLWPPSGATNEKLFF.

The chain employs TRBV6-2 or TRBV6-3 and TRBJ2-3; D call uncertain. CDR1 is MNHEY and CDR2 is SVGEGT in the germline V gene. The CDR3 has 17 amino acids. The V and J ends lost 5 bases and 1 base respectively, with 19 bases between them. The CDR3 DNA follows: TGTGCCAGCAGTCTAGTACCTCACCGGGCTGGCACAGATACGCAGTATTTT. Residues: CASSLVPHRAGTDTQYF.

This chain connects TRBV5-6 to TRBJ1-1; no clear D gene. Germline V gives CDR1 SGHDT, CDR2 YYEEEE. The CDR3 consists of 17 residues. The V and J ends lost 5 bases and 1 base respectively, with 21 bases between them. DNA of the CDR3: TGTGCCAGCAGATATGGTATAAGTTGGGTATCGAACACTGAAGCTTTCTTT. It codes for CASRYGISWVSNTEAFF.

This clone appeared a single time. CDR3 coding DNA: TGTGCCAGCAGCCGACCTACAGGGGGCTCCACAGATACGCAGTATTTT. Translated, it gives CASSRPTGGSTDTQYF. This chain links TRBV9 with TRBJ2-3; TRBD1 aligns across 9 bases. Germline V gives CDR1 SGDLS, CDR2 YYNGEE. V lost 4 bases to trimming and J lost 2 bases; unmatched junction nucleotides: 8. The CDR3 has 16 residues.

The chain combines TRBV3-1 (or the pseudogene TRBV3-2) with TRBJ2-1; 8 nucleotides agree with TRBD2. Unmatched junction bases numbered 5, after V lost 3 bases and J lost 7 bases. Germline-derived CDR1 and CDR2 are LGHDT and YNNKEL (reference sequence). The CDR3 extends over 14 amino acids. CDR3 in DNA: TGTGCCAGCAGCCAGGTCGGGAGGGGTAATGAGCAGTTCTTC. Its protein is CASSQVGRGNEQFF.

This clone occurred once. V and J are TRBV7-9 and TRBJ2-2, with TRBD1 as a possible D gene (5 bases). Trimming left V 2 bases short and J 2 bases short, with 12 bases between. This CDR3 spans 16 amino acids. Looked up from germline, CDR1 is SEHNR and CDR2 is FQNEAQ (reference sequence). The CDR3 region has the DNA TGTGCCAGCAGCTTAAATGGGGCTCTCAACACCGGGGAGCTGTTTTTT. This sequence encodes CASSLNGALNTGELFF.